Below are 27 T cell receptor beta chains sequenced from a single sample in a study of CD4 T cells in relation to SARS-CoV-2 and coronaviruses. Their recognized antigens are unknown. Produced via immunoSEQ multiplex PCR; TCRdb's table is partial and in-frame only. The data show 15,000 to 20,000 clones, around three quarters seen once. Unexposed donor CD4+ T cells date from about 2011-2018, before the COVID-19 pandemic. After approximately ten days of culture, CD4+ T cells were isolated. Material: CD4+ T cells from PBMCs, cultured in vitro. The receptor source for this set is a human donor in good health.

There are a few counts of this clone. The chain has TRBV14 and TRBJ1-2, with no clear D. CDR3 length: 12 amino acids. Trimming removed 3 bases at V and 8 bases at J, with 10 bases between. CDR1 SGHDN and CDR2 FVKESK come from the germline V gene. The CDR3 loop is CASSHPPEGYTF. CDR3 in DNA: TGTGCCAGCAGCCACCCCCCGGAAGGCTACACCTTC.

The J gene is TRBJ2-4, the V gene TRBV5-1; 10 bases agree with TRBD1. In germline, CDR1 is SGHRS, CDR2 YFSETQ. The CDR3 sequence is 16 residues long. J lost 5 bases, V lost 0 bases, and 5 bases had no gene match. The CDR3 DNA reads as TGCGCCAGCAGCTTGGGGGACAGGGGATCGGAAAACATTCAGTACTTC. The encoded protein is CASSLGDRGSENIQYF. Based on the CDR3 plus reference TRBV5-1 and TRBJ2-4, the full variable domain is KAGVTQTPRYLIKTRGQQVTLSCSPISGHRSVSWYQQTPGQGLQFLFEYFSETQRNKGNFPGRFSGRQFSNSRSEMNVSTLELGDSALYLCASSLGDRGSENIQYFGAGTRLSVL.

CDR3 DNA sequence: TGTGCCAGCAGATCCGACAGGGGAGAGACCCAGTACTTC. Translating it yields CASRSDRGETQYF. The V and J genes are TRBV2 and TRBJ2-5; 8 nucleotides match TRBD1. CDR3 length equals 13 residues. The trim removed 6 bases at V and 4 bases at J, leaving 4 bases unmatched. Germline CDR1 reads SNHLY; CDR2 reads FYNNEI.

This chain connects TRBV2 to TRBJ1-2; 9 bases are shared with TRBD1. This CDR3 is built from 14 residues. Germline CDR1 and CDR2: SNHLY and FYNNEI. The J segment lost 2 bases and the V segment lost 6 bases, leaving 4 bases of the junction unmatched. CDR3 sequence: CASSGDRVNYGYTF. CDR3 bases: TGTGCCAGCAGCGGGGACAGGGTCAACTATGGCTACACCTTC.

The chain recombines TRBV11-2 with TRBJ2-1, with 9 bases aligning to TRBD2. The V gene end was trimmed by 4 bases and the J gene end by 4 bases; junction bases not matched to a gene: 14. The CDR3 loop spans 18 amino acids. The germline V gene has CDR1 SGHAT and CDR2 FQNNGV. CDR3 bases: TGTGCCAGCAGCTCAAGTCCTGGGGGGACTAGCATGTACAATGAGCAGTTCTTC. This sequence encodes CASSSSPGGTSMYNEQFF. The full variable domain, completed using reference TRBV11-2 and TRBJ2-1, is EAGVAQSPRYKIIEKRQSVAFWCNPISGHATLYWYQQILGQGPKLLIQFQNNGVVDDSQLPKDRFSAERLKGVDSTLKIQPAKLEDSAVYLCASSSSPGGTSMYNEQFFGPGTRLTVL.

This chain links TRBV7-2 with TRBJ2-7; TRBD1 agrees at 9 bases. The V segment lost 3 bases and the J segment 3 bases; nucleotides outside the gene matches: 3. CDR1 SGHTA and CDR2 FQGNSA come from the germline V gene. This CDR3 has 14 amino acids. The CDR3 is CASSFRQGVYEQYF. The CDR3 DNA follows: TGTGCCAGCAGCTTCCGACAGGGGGTCTACGAGCAGTACTTC.

V gene TRBV14 combines with J gene TRBJ2-1; possibly TRBD1 for D (6 bases). The CDR3 sequence is 15 residues long. Germline lookup yields CDR1 SGHDN and CDR2 FVKESK. V was clipped by 3 bases and J by 8 bases, with 17 bases between them. CDR3 in amino acids: CASSHWTVAFDEQFF. CDR3 DNA sequence: TGTGCCAGCAGCCATTGGACAGTGGCCTTTGATGAGCAGTTCTTC.

The chain employs TRBV4-3 and TRBJ1-5; no definite D call. The CDR3 totals 13 residues. V gave up 0 bases and J gave up 7 bases, with 7 bases separating them. In germline, CDR1 is LGHNA, CDR2 YSLEER. The CDR3, as DNA: TGCGCCAGCAGCCAAGATATTCGGCAGCCCCAGCATTTT. Translated, it gives CASSQDIRQPQHF.

The chain couples TRBV4-3 to TRBJ2-2; TRBD2 aligns across 9 bases. The CDR3 covers 18 residues. V trimming: 0 bases; J trimming: 0 bases; junction bases outside the gene matches: 5. Germline V lookup: CDR1 LGHNA, CDR2 YSLEER. The CDR3 here is CASSQDSGGSANTGELFF. CDR3 in DNA: TGCGCCAGCAGCCAAGATAGCGGGGGAAGCGCGAACACCGGGGAGCTGTTTTTT.

This clone came up once. The genes are TRBV3-1 (or the pseudogene TRBV3-2) and TRBJ2-1, with D possibly being TRBD1 (5 bases). CDR1 is LGHDT, CDR2 YNNKEL, per germline (reference sequence). Trimming shortened V by 0 bases and J by 8 bases, and 11 bases separated the two germline ends. There are 14 residues in the CDR3. CDR3 DNA: TGTGCCAGCAGCCAAGAAGGGGTCCTTCATGAGCAGTTCTTC. Its protein is CASSQEGVLHEQFF.

This sequence joins TRBV19 and TRBJ2-3; D is perhaps TRBD1 (5 bases). The V end lost 1 base, the J end lost 0 bases, and 8 bases lay between the germline ends. The CDR3 totals 15 residues. CDR1 LNHDA and CDR2 SQIVND come from the germline V gene (reference sequence). CDR3 residues: CASSIVGVSTDTQYF. In DNA, the CDR3 is TGTGCCAGTAGTATAGTAGGGGTCAGCACAGATACGCAGTATTTT.

The genes are TRBV9 and TRBJ1-3, with a weak D call TRBD1 (5 bases). The CDR3 is 15 amino acids. V was cut by 1 base and J by 0 bases, with 8 bases left in between. Germline V gene lookup returns CDR1 SGDLS and CDR2 YYNGEE. CDR3 coding DNA: TGTGCCAGCAGCGTATTAGGGACCTCTGGAAACACCATATATTTT. Amino acid sequence: CASSVLGTSGNTIYF. Together with reference TRBV9 and TRBJ1-3, the CDR3 gives the full variable domain: DSGVTQTPKHLITATGQRVTLRCSPRSGDLSVYWYQQSLDQGLQFLIQYYNGEERAKGNILERFSAQQFPDLHSELNLSSLELGDSALYFCASSVLGTSGNTIYFGEGSWLTVV.

This rearrangement joins TRBV30 to TRBJ2-7; D might be TRBD2 (7 bases). CDR1 and CDR2 from the germline V gene are GTSNPN and SVGIG (reference sequence). The CDR3 consists of 14 residues. Trimming removed 0 bases at V and 5 bases at J, with 14 bases between. CDR3 sequence (DNA): TGTGCCTGGAGTGTAGGACTAGAGGGGGACGAGCAGTACTTC. This gives the protein CAWSVGLEGDEQYF.

This clone was seen a few times. The chain's CDR3 is CASSDLLTGSGKLFF. In nucleotides, the CDR3 is TGCGCCAGCAGCGACCTGCTGACAGGGTCCGGAAAACTGTTTTTT. J is TRBJ1-4 and V is TRBV5-1, with TRBD1 matching 7 bases. The CDR3 runs to 15 residues. The ends lost 4 bases at V and 10 bases at J; junction bases unmatched: 13. The germline V gene has CDR1 SGHRS and CDR2 YFSETQ.

The chain employs TRBV14 and TRBJ2-5; 8 nucleotides agree with TRBD1. Trimming cost V 1 base and J 3 bases; bases outside gene matches: 7. Germline V gene data show CDR1 as SGHDN and CDR2 as FVKESK. The CDR3 consists of 16 residues. The chain's CDR3 is CASSQGVGQAEETQYF. In nucleotides, the CDR3 is TGTGCCAGCAGCCAAGGTGTGGGACAGGCCGAAGAGACCCAGTACTTC.

V is TRBV5-4 and J is TRBJ2-6, with D perhaps TRBD1 (5 bases). Germline V gene data show CDR1 as SGHNT and CDR2 as YYREEE (reference sequence). V was clipped by 7 bases and J by 0 bases, with 17 bases between them. CDR3 length equals 17 residues. The CDR3 region is CASPQGTTSSGANVLTF. The CDR3 DNA sequence: TGTGCCAGCCCCCAGGGAACTACCTCCTCTGGGGCCAACGTCCTGACTTTC.

The chain employs TRBV7-2 and TRBJ2-3, with 7 bases identical to TRBD2. V lost 3 bases to trimming and J lost 4 bases; unmatched junction nucleotides: 7. The CDR3 has 15 residues. The germline gives CDR1 SGHTA, CDR2 FQGNSA. CDR3 nucleotides: TGTGCCAGCAGCTTGGGGCTTGCGGGAGCAGATACGCAGTATTTT. The encoded protein is CASSLGLAGADTQYF.

The V call is TRBV7-2, the J call TRBJ1-3; D is perhaps TRBD1 (5 bases). The CDR3 length is 14 residues. Germline CDR1 and CDR2: SGHTA and FQGNSA. Trimming removed 0 bases from V and 2 bases from J, with 5 bases in between. CDR3 amino acids: CASSLAQAGNTIYF. CDR3 sequence (DNA): TGTGCCAGCAGCTTAGCACAGGCTGGAAACACCATATATTTT.

J is TRBJ2-1 and V is TRBV4-2; TRBD2 matches at 13 bases. CDR1 is LGHNA, CDR2 YNFKEQ, per germline. The J segment lost 7 bases and the V segment lost 0 bases, leaving 6 bases of the junction unmatched. CDR3 length equals 17 residues. DNA for the CDR3: TGTGCCAGCAGCCAAGATTTTGGGGGACTAGCGGGAAATGAGCAGTTCTTC. As protein: CASSQDFGGLAGNEQFF.

CDR3 nucleotide sequence: TGCGCCAGCAGTGAGGGGGGACTCCCGAACACCGGGGAGCTGTTTTTT. Encoded protein: CASSEGGLPNTGELFF. The chain combines TRBV10-1 with TRBJ2-2, with D possibly being TRBD2 (6 bases). V was trimmed by 2 bases and J by 0 bases, leaving 10 bases between them. There are 16 residues in the CDR3. CDR1 and CDR2 (germline): WNHNN, SYGVQD (reference sequence).

The chain employs TRBV7-8 and TRBJ2-5, with a possible D match to TRBD1 (5 bases). The CDR3 length is 15 residues. Per the germline V gene, CDR1 is SGHVS and CDR2 is FQNEAQ. The V gene lost 5 bases and the J gene lost 5 bases, with 18 bases spanning the gap. The CDR3 loop reads CASSPWGVAHETQYF. The CDR3 nucleotides are TGTGCCAGCAGCCCCTGGGGCGTCGCTCACGAGACCCAGTACTTC. The variable domain in full, with the rest retrieved from reference TRBV7-8 and TRBJ2-5, is GAGVSQSPRYKVAKRGQDVALRCDPISGHVSLFWYQQALGQGPEFLTYFQNEAQLDKSGLPSDRFFAERPEGSVSTLKIQRTQQEDSAVYLCASSPWGVAHETQYFGPGTRLLVL.

This clone was seen a single time. The chain couples TRBV18 to TRBJ2-1; D ambiguous. Trimming removed 3 bases at V and 7 bases at J, with 13 bases between. The CDR3 is 14 residues long. The germline gives CDR1 KGHSH, CDR2 LQKENI. This chain's CDR3 is CASSPLVQWNEQFF. In DNA form, the CDR3 reads TGTGCCAGCTCACCCTTGGTACAGTGGAATGAGCAGTTCTTC.

The V and J genes are TRBV6-6 and TRBJ1-2, with 9 bases matching TRBD1. The CDR3 has 14 residues. CDR1 and CDR2 (germline): MNHNY, SVGAGI (reference sequence). Germline trimming cut 2 bases from V and 8 bases from J; bases unmatched to any gene: 6. CDR3 in amino acids: CASSYPDRGDGYTF. The CDR3 nucleotides read TGTGCCAGCAGTTACCCGGACAGGGGAGACGGCTACACCTTC.

This clone showed up just once. This chain connects TRBV7-2 to TRBJ2-1; 7 bases line up with TRBD2. This CDR3 is built from 14 residues. Trimming at V came to 4 bases and at J to 13 bases, leaving 13 bases not matched to a gene. Germline CDR1 SGHTA, CDR2 FQGNSA. The CDR3 reads CASSSTLAAGFQFF. Here the CDR3 DNA reads TGTGCCAGCAGCTCCACGCTAGCGGCTGGGTTTCAGTTCTTC.

This clone was picked up a small number of times. V is TRBV3-1 (or the pseudogene TRBV3-2) and J is TRBJ2-7, with D possibly TRBD2 on 6 matching bases. CDR3 length: 15 residues. Per the germline V gene, CDR1 is LGHDT and CDR2 is YNNKEL (reference sequence). Trimming pared 0 bases from V and 5 bases from J, leaving 14 bases between. The CDR3 is CASSQDGGTGHEQYF. The CDR3 region has the DNA TGTGCCAGCAGCCAAGATGGGGGGACTGGCCACGAGCAGTACTTC.

This sequence joins TRBV4-3 and TRBJ2-1; 8 bases map to TRBD1. V trimming: 0 bases; J trimming: 4 bases; junction bases outside the gene matches: 2. CDR1 is LGHNA, CDR2 YSLEER, per germline. The CDR3 spans 15 residues. The CDR3, as DNA: TGCGCCAGCAGCCAAGAAGGGACAGGTTACAATGAGCAGTTCTTC. Encoded protein: CASSQEGTGYNEQFF.

The V call is TRBV3-1 (or the pseudogene TRBV3-2), the J call TRBJ2-3, with TRBD2 matching 8 bases. V was pared by 3 bases and J by 2 bases, with 4 bases of the junction left unmatched. Per germline, CDR1 LGHDT and CDR2 YNNKEL (reference sequence). CDR3 length equals 15 residues. The CDR3 is CASSHTSGSTDTQYF. CDR3 DNA: TGTGCCAGCAGCCACACTAGCGGCTCCACAGATACGCAGTATTTT.